This T cell receptor (beta chain) appears in the sequencing data of a study of T cell changes during pregnancy in multiple sclerosis (dated 2019 in TCRdb). Context from the whole study: The study looked at changes in the T cell repertoire across pregnancy in women with multiple sclerosis.

A single count supports this clone. Its antigen is unknown. Qualities for individual bases were not recorded, and no much larger clone is one base off. Library preparation was by the immunoSEQ multiplex PCR assay. TCRdb mirrors the immuneACCESS table, restricted to in-frame sequences. Some clones are absent from its copies; in checked studies, under half trace to an unresolved V gene, and the reason for the others is unknown. The table for this sample lists about 47,000 clones; 85% to 95% of them were counted only once. Of the sample, approximately 1.9% is held by the ten largest clones. The trim is 5 bases for V and 4 bases for J, with a gap of 9 bases between the germline ends. For CDR1 and CDR2, the germline V gene lists MDHEN and SYDVKM. The CDR3, from cysteine to phenylalanine, totals 12 residues. Only the CDR3 portion is preserved as DNA: 36 bases, with reading frame beginning at the first base.

The receptor's source is a female donor with multiple sclerosis, enrolled in a pregnancy study. The sequenced sample was peripheral blood, obtained in the second trimester of pregnancy. Recombination connected TRBV28 to TRBJ2-7, with the D gene not confidently named. For the CDR3, the sequence is CASSPTIYEQYF. The DNA sequence is given as TGTGCCAGCAGTCCAACAATTTACGAGCAGTACTTC. The full variable domain, completed from the reference TRBV28 and TRBJ2-7 proteins outside the CDR3, reads DVKVTQSSRYLVKRTGEKVFLECVQDMDHENMFWYRQDPGLGLRLIYFSYDVKMKEKGDIPEGYSVSREKKERFSLILESASTNQTSMYLCASSPTIYEQYFGPGTRLTVT.